The clone carrying this T cell receptor beta chain was detected only a few times. As yet, its antigen is unknown. The data stem from a study of cytomegalovirus exposure and HLA in healthy donors. Study-wide findings and caveats: A later analysis linked some 18,000 TCR beta sequences to HLA alleles at 0.05 false discovery rate.

A multiplex PCR was run with 60 Vbeta primers and 13 Jbeta primers. Here immunoSEQ multiplex PCR was the method, and the copy in TCRdb shows in-frame clones only, minus some. The sample includes about 230,000 clones, 70% to 85% of them seen just once. This sequence originates from a woman aged 40 to 50 in good health and CMV-seronegative. The sample consisted of PBMCs.

The CDR3 loop reads CAISQSGGGEKLFF. The CDR3 DNA is TGTGCCATCAGTCAATCAGGGGGAGGTGAAAAACTGTTTTTT. The chain joins TRBV10-3 to TRBJ1-4; 7 bases match TRBD1. Germline V gene sequence: CDR1 ENHRY, CDR2 SYGVKD. Trimming at V came to 5 bases and at J to 7 bases, leaving 7 bases not matched to a gene. The CDR3 is 14 amino acids.